This T cell receptor (beta chain) was sequenced for a study of cytomegalovirus exposure and HLA in healthy donors. The CDR3 runs to 19 residues. With 2 bases clipped from V and 4 bases from J, the junction kept 17 bases outside the gene matches. As for this clone: Antigen unknown.

Findings of the study overall: A later analysis found first-cohort TCR clusters tended to co-occur in the 90 to 150 validation repertoires. Among TCR beta chains, those listed as cytomegalovirus-associated numbered 164.

The approximately 120-subject validation cohort, separate from the 666-subject first cohort, included the donors. Repertoires were generated with immunoSEQ multiplex PCR, while TCRdb's copy carries only in-frame clones and drops some. The sample has about 66,000 clones, approximately 96% seen once. This sequence joins TRBV23-1 and TRBJ2-7; TRBD1 agrees at 10 bases. TRBV23-1 is designated an ORF whose function remains uncertain. The clonotype was recovered from a young woman in good health and CMV-seropositive. Sequencing was done on a sample of PBMCs. CDR3 DNA: TGCGCCAGCAGTCAAAAACAGAGGTCTCGGGACAGGGGTTCGTACGAGCAGTACTTC. Translating gives CASSQKQRSRDRGSYEQYF.